This TCR beta chain emerged from a study of blood T cells in healthy people across ages. As for this clonotype: Its antigen is still unknown.

It was with a sample-barcoded 5' primer and a J-beta primer mix that a second PCR of about 6 to 12 cycles was run. Tagging of each cDNA molecule was performed by a template-switch adaptor with 12 random nucleotides. TCRdb independently ran MiXCR on the 5' RACE reads; one entry per CDR3 protein. Of about 1,500,000 distinct CDR3 sequences in the sample, roughly 27% are singletons; the top ten hold approximately 7.7%. Study observations and caveats: Higher naive T cell percentage went strongly together with higher TCR beta diversity. Aged donors had fewer naive CD4+ cells and lower diversity than long-lived donors.

Material: blood. The clonotype was recovered from a woman in her twenties or thirties in good health.

The CDR3 bases are TGTGCCAGCAGCTTAGCGTCCAGCGGGAGTGGGGGTGAGCAGTTCTTC. Translating it yields CASSLASSGSGGEQFF. The chain has TRBV7-2 and TRBJ2-1; TRBD2 matches at 8 bases. This CDR3 has 16 amino acids. V lost 0 bases to trimming and J lost 9 bases; unmatched junction nucleotides: 10. Germline assignment: CDR1 SGHTA and CDR2 FQGNSA.